This T cell receptor (beta chain) was retrieved from a study of blood T cell repertoires in COVID-19. Background on the study: Whether acute or convalescent, the COVID-19 samples came from the United States, Italy and Spain.

Enrolled during active infection, Seattle patients were then followed longitudinally. Clones were read by immunoSEQ multiplex PCR, and TCRdb kept only the in-frame ones, dropping some. The table includes 300,000 to 350,000 clones, roughly 87% detected once. The sample consisted of peripheral blood. The clonotype originates from a man aged 30 to 39 with COVID-19, enrolled during active disease.

In DNA, the CDR3 is TGTGCCAGCAGCCCTGACAGGGGAGATGAAAAACTGTTTTTT. This translates into CASSPDRGDEKLFF. The chain couples TRBV28 to TRBJ1-4, with 8 bases fitting TRBD1. The length of the CDR3 is 14 residues. The germline CDR1 and CDR2 sequences are MDHEN and SYDVKM. Trimming took 6 bases from V and 6 from J; bases not matched to a gene: 6.